This T cell receptor beta chain was sequenced for a study of molecular identifiers for immune sequencing clone quantification. Study-wide findings and caveats: Beyond 20 RNA copies, clones held over 98% of effector molecules, compared with under 1% in naive cells.

It was with previously described methods and listed TCR primers that bulk TCR libraries were made. A single record per CDR3 protein comes from TCRdb applying MiXCR to the PCR reads. The sample includes nearly 55,000 distinct CDR3 sequences, about a third of them seen just once. With regard to this clonotype: Its antigen is unknown. Its ends do not fully match the called genes, so a read error is possible.

The CDR3 is made up of 14 amino acids. Germline lookup yields CDR1 SGHDT and CDR2 YYEEEE. Sequenced sample: naive CD8+ T cells from blood, with Jurkat cell RNA spiked in. Noted subset: FACS-sorted CD8+CD4-CCR7+CD45RA+ naive T cells. The receptor was derived from a human donor in good health. Some libraries in this study had Jurkat cell RNA spiked in. The chain links TRBV5-6 to TRBJ1-2; 7 bases are shared with TRBD1. The CDR3 DNA is TGTACCAGCAGCTCCGGACAGGCCTTCTATGGCTACACCTTC. Its protein product is CTSSSGQAFYGYTF.